The clone carrying this T cell receptor (beta chain) was counted once. Its antigen is currently unknown. Germline values: CDR1 MDHEN, CDR2 SYDVKM. This CDR3 spans 15 amino acids. The V gene lost 5 bases and the J gene lost 4 bases, with 14 bases spanning the gap. The sample comes from a study of T cell responses to AZD1222 COVID-19 vaccine. Study-wide findings and caveats: At 160-218 and 743-854, vaccine-associated CD4 TCRs were dominant, and they spanned spike. Donors in the cohort were predominantly white British and more often female, and clonal diversity was possibly underestimated. Increases in Spike-specific TCR breadth and depth were seen after two AZD1222 doses.

Repertoires were generated with immunoSEQ multiplex PCR, while TCRdb's copy carries only in-frame clones and drops some. The sample lists about 110,000 clones; more than 70% were seen once. The V call is TRBV28, the J call TRBJ1-4; the D gene is possibly TRBD1 (5 bases). The starting material was peripheral blood, obtained on day 0 of MenACWY control vaccination. This TCR came from an adult in good health. CDR3 sequence reads: CASSPIGGGNEKLFF. Here the CDR3 DNA reads TGTGCCAGCAGTCCCATCGGTGGGGGTAATGAAAAACTGTTTTTT.